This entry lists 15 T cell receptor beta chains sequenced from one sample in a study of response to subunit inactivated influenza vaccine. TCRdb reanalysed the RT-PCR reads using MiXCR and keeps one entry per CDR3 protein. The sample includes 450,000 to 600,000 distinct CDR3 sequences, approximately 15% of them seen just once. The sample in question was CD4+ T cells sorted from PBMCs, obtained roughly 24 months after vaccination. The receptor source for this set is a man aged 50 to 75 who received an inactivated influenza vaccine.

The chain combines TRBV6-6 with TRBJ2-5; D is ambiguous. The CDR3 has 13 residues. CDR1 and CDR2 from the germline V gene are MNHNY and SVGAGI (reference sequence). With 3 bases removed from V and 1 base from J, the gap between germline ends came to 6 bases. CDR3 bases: TGTGCCAGCAGTTATTTAGTCCAAGAGACCCAGTACTTC. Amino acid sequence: CASSYLVQETQYF.

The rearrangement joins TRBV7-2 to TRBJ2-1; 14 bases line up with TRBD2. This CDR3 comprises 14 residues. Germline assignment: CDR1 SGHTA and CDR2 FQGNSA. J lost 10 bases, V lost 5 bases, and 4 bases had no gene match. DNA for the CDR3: TGTGCCAGCAGCACCGGGACTAGCGGGGGAGAGCAGTTCTTC. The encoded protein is CASSTGTSGGEQFF.

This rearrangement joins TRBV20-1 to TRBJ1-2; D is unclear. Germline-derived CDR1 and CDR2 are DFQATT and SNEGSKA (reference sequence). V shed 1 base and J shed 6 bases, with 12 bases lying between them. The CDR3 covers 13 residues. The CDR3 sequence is CSARVPERNGYTF. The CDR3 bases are TGCAGTGCTAGAGTACCAGAGAGAAATGGCTACACCTTC.

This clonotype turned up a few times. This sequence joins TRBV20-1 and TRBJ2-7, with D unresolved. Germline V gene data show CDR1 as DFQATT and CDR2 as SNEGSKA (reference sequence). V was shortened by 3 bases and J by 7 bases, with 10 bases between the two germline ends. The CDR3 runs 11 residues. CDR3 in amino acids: CSARAFGEQYF. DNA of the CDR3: TGCAGTGCTAGGGCATTTGGGGAGCAGTACTTC.

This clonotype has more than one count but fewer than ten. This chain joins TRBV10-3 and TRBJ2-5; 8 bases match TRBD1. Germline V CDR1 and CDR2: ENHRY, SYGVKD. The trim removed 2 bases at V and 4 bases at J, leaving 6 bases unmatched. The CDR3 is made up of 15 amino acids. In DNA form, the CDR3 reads TGTGCCATCAGTGAGATTGGGACAGGTGGAGAGACCCAGTACTTC. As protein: CAISEIGTGGETQYF.

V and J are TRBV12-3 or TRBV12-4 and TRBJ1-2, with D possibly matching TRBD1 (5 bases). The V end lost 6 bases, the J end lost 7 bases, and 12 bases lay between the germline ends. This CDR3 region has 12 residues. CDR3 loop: CASSPWGSGYTF. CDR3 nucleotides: TGTGCCAGCAGCCCTTGGGGCTCTGGCTACACCTTC.

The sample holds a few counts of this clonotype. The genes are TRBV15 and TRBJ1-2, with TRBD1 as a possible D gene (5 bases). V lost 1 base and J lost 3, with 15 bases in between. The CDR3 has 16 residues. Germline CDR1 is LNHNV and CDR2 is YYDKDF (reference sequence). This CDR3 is CATSRGLGTFDYGYTF. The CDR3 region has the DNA TGTGCCACCAGCAGAGGGCTAGGGACTTTTGACTATGGCTACACCTTC. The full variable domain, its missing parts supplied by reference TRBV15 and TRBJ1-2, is DAMVIQNPRYQVTQFGKPVTLSCSQTLNHNVMYWYQQKSSQAPKLLFHYYDKDFNNEADTPDNFQSRRPNTSFCFLDIRSPGLGDTAMYLCATSRGLGTFDYGYTFGSGTRLTVV.

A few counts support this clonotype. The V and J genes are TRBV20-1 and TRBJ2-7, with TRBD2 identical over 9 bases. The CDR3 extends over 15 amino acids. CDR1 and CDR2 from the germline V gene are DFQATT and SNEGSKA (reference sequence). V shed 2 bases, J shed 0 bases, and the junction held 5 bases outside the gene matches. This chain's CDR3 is CSARSWTSDSYEQYF. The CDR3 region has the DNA TGCAGTGCTAGATCCTGGACTAGCGACTCCTACGAGCAGTACTTC.

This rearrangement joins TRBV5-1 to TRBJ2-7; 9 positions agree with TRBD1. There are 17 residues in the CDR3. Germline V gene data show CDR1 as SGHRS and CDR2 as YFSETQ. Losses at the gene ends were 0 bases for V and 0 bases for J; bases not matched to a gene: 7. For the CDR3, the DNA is TGCGCCAGCAGCTTGGGGGGACAGGGTAGGGTCTCCTACGAGCAGTACTTC. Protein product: CASSLGGQGRVSYEQYF.

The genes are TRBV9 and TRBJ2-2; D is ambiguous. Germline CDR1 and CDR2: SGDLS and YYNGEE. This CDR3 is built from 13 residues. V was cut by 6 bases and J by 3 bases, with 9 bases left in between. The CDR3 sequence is CASTLMDTGELFF. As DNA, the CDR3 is TGTGCCAGCACCTTAATGGACACCGGGGAGCTGTTTTTT.

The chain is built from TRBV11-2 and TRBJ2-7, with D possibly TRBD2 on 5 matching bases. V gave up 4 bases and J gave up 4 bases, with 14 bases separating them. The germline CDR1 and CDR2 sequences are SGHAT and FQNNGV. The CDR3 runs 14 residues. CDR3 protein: CASSSYLGVYEQYF. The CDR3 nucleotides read TGTGCCAGCAGCTCCTACCTGGGAGTTTACGAGCAGTACTTC.

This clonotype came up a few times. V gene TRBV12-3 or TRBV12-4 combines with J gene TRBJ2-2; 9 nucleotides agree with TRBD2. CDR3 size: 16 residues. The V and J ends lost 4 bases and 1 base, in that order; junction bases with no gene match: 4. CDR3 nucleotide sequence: TGTGCCAGCAGTTCTAGCGGGACTGGGAACACCGGGGAGCTGTTTTTT. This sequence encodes CASSSSGTGNTGELFF.

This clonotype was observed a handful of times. The CDR3 coding sequence is TGCAGTGCTAGTTCCAGGCCCAATCAGCCCCAGCATTTT. Protein sequence: CSASSRPNQPQHF. The genes are TRBV20-1 and TRBJ1-5; no clear D. V was cut by 3 bases and J by 3 bases, with 9 bases left in between. Germline V gene sequence: CDR1 DFQATT, CDR2 SNEGSKA (reference sequence). CDR3 length: 13 amino acids.

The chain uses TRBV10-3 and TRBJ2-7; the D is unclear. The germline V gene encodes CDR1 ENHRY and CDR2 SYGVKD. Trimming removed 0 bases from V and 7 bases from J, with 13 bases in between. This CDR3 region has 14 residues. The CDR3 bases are TGTGCCATCAGTGAGTCGACCGGGCGCGGAGAGCAGTACTTC. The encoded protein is CAISESTGRGEQYF.

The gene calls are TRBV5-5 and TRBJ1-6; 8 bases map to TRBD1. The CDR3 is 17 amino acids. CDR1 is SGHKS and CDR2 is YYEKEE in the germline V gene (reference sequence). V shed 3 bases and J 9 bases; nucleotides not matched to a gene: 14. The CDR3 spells CASSYGLTGELGSPLHF. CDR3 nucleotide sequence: TGTGCCAGCAGCTACGGATTGACAGGGGAGTTAGGTTCACCCCTCCACTTT.